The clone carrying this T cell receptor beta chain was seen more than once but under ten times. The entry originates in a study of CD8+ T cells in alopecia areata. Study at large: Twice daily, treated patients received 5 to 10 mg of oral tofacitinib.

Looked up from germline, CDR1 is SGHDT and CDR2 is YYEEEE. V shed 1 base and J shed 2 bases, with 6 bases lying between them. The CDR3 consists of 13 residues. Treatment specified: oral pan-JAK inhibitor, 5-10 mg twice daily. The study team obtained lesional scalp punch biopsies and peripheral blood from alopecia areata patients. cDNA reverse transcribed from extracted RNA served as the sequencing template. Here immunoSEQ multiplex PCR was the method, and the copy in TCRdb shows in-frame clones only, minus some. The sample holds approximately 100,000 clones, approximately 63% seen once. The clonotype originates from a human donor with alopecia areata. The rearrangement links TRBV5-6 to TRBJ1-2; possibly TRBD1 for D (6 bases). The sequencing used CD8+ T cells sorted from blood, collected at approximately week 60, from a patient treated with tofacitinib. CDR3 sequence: CASSLQGNYGYTF. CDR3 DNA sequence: TGTGCCAGCAGCTTGCAGGGGAACTATGGCTACACCTTC.